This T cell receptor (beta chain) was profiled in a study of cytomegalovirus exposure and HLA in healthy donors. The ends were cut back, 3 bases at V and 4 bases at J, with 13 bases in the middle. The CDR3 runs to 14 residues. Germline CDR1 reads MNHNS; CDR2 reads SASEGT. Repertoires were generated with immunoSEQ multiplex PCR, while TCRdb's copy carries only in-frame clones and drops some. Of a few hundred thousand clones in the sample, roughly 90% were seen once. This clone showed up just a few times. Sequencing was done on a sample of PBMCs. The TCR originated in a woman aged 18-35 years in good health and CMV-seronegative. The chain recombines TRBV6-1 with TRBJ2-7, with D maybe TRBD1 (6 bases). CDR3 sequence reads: CASSEGAGRYEQYF. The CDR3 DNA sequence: TGTGCCAGCAGTGAGGGGGCGGGCCGGTACGAGCAGTACTTC.